This TCR beta chain was observed in a study of control samples from healthy donors and cancer patients. With V trimmed by 3 bases and J by 6 bases, 6 bases remained unmatched. CDR3 length: 15 amino acids. Germline V lookup: CDR1 LGHNA, CDR2 YSLEER. Some clones are missing from TCRdb's copy, which holds only in-frame ones; the method was immunoSEQ multiplex PCR. The data contain some 20,000 clones, around 80% of them singletons. The chain combines TRBV4-3 with TRBJ2-7; 12 bases map to TRBD2. The sequencing sample was made of PBMCs. The sequence came from a man older than 75 with head and neck cancer. The CDR3 loop reads CASSQLLAGGGEQYF. CDR3 DNA: TGCGCCAGCAGCCAGCTTCTAGCGGGAGGGGGCGAGCAGTACTTC.